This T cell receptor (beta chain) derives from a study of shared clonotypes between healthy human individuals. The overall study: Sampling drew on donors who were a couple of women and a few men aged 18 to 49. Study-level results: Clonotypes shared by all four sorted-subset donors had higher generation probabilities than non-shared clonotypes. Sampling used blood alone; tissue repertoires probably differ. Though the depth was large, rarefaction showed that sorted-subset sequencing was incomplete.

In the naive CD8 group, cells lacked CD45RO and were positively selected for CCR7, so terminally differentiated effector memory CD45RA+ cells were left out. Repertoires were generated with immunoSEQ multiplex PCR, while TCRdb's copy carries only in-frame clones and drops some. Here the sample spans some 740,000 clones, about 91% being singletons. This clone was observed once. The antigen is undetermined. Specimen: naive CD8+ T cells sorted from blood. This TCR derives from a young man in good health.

CDR3 nucleotides: TGTGCCAGCAGCCCGGACAGGGCGCAAGAGACCCAGTACTTC. Translation: CASSPDRAQETQYF. The chain joins TRBV7-2 to TRBJ2-5; 8 nucleotides agree with TRBD1. Germline V gene lookup returns CDR1 SGHTA and CDR2 FQGNSA. V was clipped by 5 bases and J by 2 bases; unmatched bases: 4. The length of the CDR3 is 14 residues.